This TCR beta chain appears in the sequencing data of a study of blood T cell repertoires in COVID-19 (TCRdb year 2020). Looking at the study overall: Samples covering the acute and convalescent phases of COVID-19 were provided by collaborators in the United States, Italy and Spain. The material from the prospective study consisted of cDNA or gDNA derived from T cells, B-cell-depleted T cells, or PBMCs. Deeply sampled blood TCRbeta repertoires from subjects exposed to, actively infected with, or recovered from COVID-19 were included in the dataset. A freely available public database, intended as a resource for researchers studying the immune response to SARS-CoV-2, is where the repertoires were released. Samples were obtained from the ongoing ImmuneRACE study (first 160 participants) and from about 1,300 subjects provided by 6 global collaborators. Sample metadata almost always included a de-identified subject ID, COVID-19 status, age in years and sex. HLA class I and class II types, where available, came from metadata supplied by the sample provider rather than from assay-based typing. What the work shows at the level of the full study, not this receptor alone: Clinical and demographic metadata were provided uncurated, with the amount varying by source and participant.

CDR3 length: 15 amino acids, cysteine to phenylalanine. This entry keeps only the CDR3 DNA: 45 bases, framed from base 1. According to the germline V gene, CDR1 reads SNHLY and CDR2 reads FYNNEI. V is shortened by 6 bases, J by 3 bases, and the region joining them spans 15 bases. TCRbeta CDR3 regions were amplified from genomic DNA by means of the immunoSEQ Assay, a bias-controlled multiplex PCR. The original methods were these. The number of nucleated cells in each sample was estimated from the amplification of reference gene primers within the assay. To quantify the absolute abundance of each unique TCRbeta CDR3 rearrangement, sequence reads were collapsed and filtered. For each sample, productive Simpson clonality was calculated by taking the square root of Simpson's diversity index across productive rearrangements. TCRdb retrieved this table from immuneACCESS and kept in-frame rearrangements only. Not all clones are present; in checked studies, unresolved V genes account for under half, and no reason is known for the remainder. The V and J calls and clone size are taken from that table; D and trimming were inferred from the DNA. The sample table contains about 120,000 clones; only one count was recorded for around 84% of them. The ten largest clonotypes hold 10% to 15% of the sample.

For this clone: What this receptor recognizes is not known. Per-nucleotide qualities are absent, and no much larger clonotype sits a single base away.

Collaborating institutions collected whole blood in K2EDTA tubes following their own protocols. For TCRbeta analysis, collaborators shipped samples in one of three forms: frozen whole blood, isolated PBMCs, or DNA extracted from either of those sample types. Sequencing was done on a sample of peripheral blood. The rearranged segments are TRBV2 and TRBJ1-5; a tentative D call is TRBD1 (6 bases match). The source of this sequence is a human donor in a cohort sampled during active COVID-19. The CDR3 loop reads CASSSDMGANQPQHF. The sequenced DNA is TGTGCCAGCAGCTCTGACATGGGGGCCAATCAGCCCCAGCATTTT.